These T cell receptor beta chains were read from a single sample in a study of CXCR3-negative and CXCR3-positive naive CD8 T cells. TCRdb reprocessed the 5' RACE reads, with one entry per CDR3 protein and no DNA. The repertoire shows some 53,000 distinct CDR3 sequences; the top ten hold around 0.5%. The sequencing input was naive CXCR3+ CD8+ T cells from blood. The receptors were gathered from a human donor in good health. Some clones in this sample may be carry-over from other donors' samples. The CDR3 runs from the conserved cysteine through the conserved F or W.

v_gene	j_gene	CDR3aa
TRBV27	TRBJ1-6	CASSLSGNSPLHF
TRBV25-1	TRBJ2-7	CASSEWPGRQYF
TRBV20-1	TRBJ2-3	CSAKLAGVPSVTDTQYF
TRBV29-1	TRBJ1-5	CSVPGQANQPQHF
TRBV6-2/TRBV6-3	TRBJ1-5	CASSYSRRTGAGGNQPQHF
TRBV4-3	TRBJ1-2	CASSQSRVDGYTF
TRBV9	TRBJ1-2	CASSELSTGINYGYTF
TRBV29-1	TRBJ1-1	CSAITENTEAFF
TRBV27	TRBJ1-4	CASAEQGAEEKLFF
TRBV20-1	TRBJ2-2	CSPGLANTGELFF
TRBV18	TRBJ1-1	CASSLGQGPALEAFF
TRBV7-9	TRBJ2-1	CASSALAVEQFF
TRBV20-1	TRBJ2-7	CSAREAPYEQYF
TRBV5-6	TRBJ1-6	CASSLGVRGNSPLHF
TRBV4-2	TRBJ2-5	CASSQDQLLGEPPSTNQETQYF
TRBV4-2	TRBJ2-1	CASSLQTGGAGNEQFF
TRBV15	TRBJ2-7	CATSRRTEINEQYF
TRBV6-5	TRBJ1-1	CASSYEQGWDTEAFF
TRBV20-1	TRBJ1-2	CSANPSFEGGIYGYTF
TRBV29-1	TRBJ2-7	CSVLDEGPSYEQYF
TRBV6-6	TRBJ1-1	CASSVPGTMNTEAFF